This T cell receptor (beta chain) was recovered during a study of beta chain features in type 1 diabetes. Findings of the study overall: Shortening of TCRB CDR3s, moderate but significant, appeared in all four CD4+ subsets of Type 1 diabetes patients.

Expressed TCRB transcripts were sequenced, since all the RNA that had been isolated was reverse transcribed. Assay: immunoSEQ multiplex PCR; the TCRdb copy retains only in-frame clones and omits some. The sample includes fewer than 300,000 clones, roughly 20% seen only once; the top ten take around 0.03%. The CDR3 sequence is 13 residues long. V lost 6 bases, J lost 5 bases, and 1 base stayed unmatched. Germline CDR1 reads ENHRY; CDR2 reads SYGVKD. By way of CD45RO/CCR7/CD25/CD127/CD95/CD27, the CD4+ regulatory, stem cell-like memory, central memory and naive cells were sorted. This clone showed up just a few times. Its specificity is not known.

The TCR was taken from a woman in her thirties or forties with type 1 diabetes. The chain links TRBV10-3 to TRBJ1-5, with 10 bases aligning to TRBD1. Sequenced input: naive CD4+ T cells from blood. The CDR3 sequence is CAISGQGDQPQHF. The CDR3 DNA sequence: TGTGCCATCAGCGGACAGGGGGATCAGCCCCAGCATTTT.